The rows below give T cell receptor beta chains drawn from one sample of a study of blood T cell repertoires in COVID-19. Libraries were prepared by immunoSEQ multiplex PCR; TCRdb keeps only in-frame clonotypes and omits some of them. The repertoire has around 260,000 clones, 70% to 90% of them found once; the top ten carry 3.5% to 5.5%. The material sequenced was peripheral blood. The receptors come from a man between 60 and 75 years old who had recovered from COVID-19. CDR3s include the opening cysteine and the closing phenylalanine or tryptophan. D genes are given only for firm matches. For some rows the clone size is stated as once, few or many, or as a class when expanded; others skip it.

D gene: -; clone size: -; V gene: TRBV27; J gene: TRBJ2-3; CDR3 DNA: TGTGCCAGCAGTTTACGTCTAGCCAACCCCGGGGATACGCAGTATTTT; CDR3 protein: CASSLRLANPGDTQYF
D gene: TRBD1; clone size: -; V gene: TRBV5-1; J gene: TRBJ1-2; CDR3 DNA: TGCGCCAGCAGCTCCGAAGGGGGCTTGGGCTATGGCTACACCTTC; CDR3 protein: CASSSEGGLGYGYTF
D gene: TRBD1; clone size: -; V gene: TRBV7-9; J gene: TRBJ1-4; CDR3 DNA: TGTGCCAGCAGCTTATCAGGGGGAGAAAAACTGTTTTTT; CDR3 protein: CASSLSGGEKLFF
D gene: TRBD2; clone size: -; V gene: TRBV7-2; J gene: TRBJ2-7; CDR3 DNA: TGTGCCAGCAGCCCCGGTGGGCGGGGGACGATCTACGAGCAGTACTTC; CDR3 protein: CASSPGGRGTIYEQYF
D gene: TRBD1; clone size: -; V gene: TRBV5-6; J gene: TRBJ2-7; CDR3 DNA: TGTGCCAGCAGCCCCACAGGGGTCGAGAATTACGAGCAGTACTTC; CDR3 protein: CASSPTGVENYEQYF
D gene: TRBD1; clone size: -; V gene: TRBV11-3; J gene: TRBJ2-1; CDR3 DNA: TGTGCCAGCAGCTTAGAAGGACAGGGCAGGGGCAATGAGCAGTTCTTC; CDR3 protein: CASSLEGQGRGNEQFF
D gene: -; clone size: few; V gene: TRBV3-1/TRBV3-2; J gene: TRBJ1-1; CDR3 DNA: TGTGCCAGCAGCCAACCAGGGAACACTGAAGCTTTCTTT; CDR3 protein: CASSQPGNTEAFF
D gene: -; clone size: few; V gene: TRBV5-1; J gene: TRBJ1-1; CDR3 DNA: TGCGCCAGCAGCTTGGCACAGCCAACCTTCACTGAAGCTTTCTTT; CDR3 protein: CASSLAQPTFTEAFF
D gene: TRBD1; clone size: -; V gene: TRBV6-5; J gene: TRBJ1-1; CDR3 DNA: TGTGCCAGCAGCACACAGGGGCCCTTACGTGTAGCTTTCTTT; CDR3 protein: CASSTQGPLRVAFF
D gene: TRBD1; clone size: -; V gene: TRBV6-1; J gene: TRBJ1-1; CDR3 DNA: TGTGCCAGCAGGGAAAGAGCAGGGGGCACGGGCGCTGAAGCTTTCTTT; CDR3 protein: CASRERAGGTGAEAFF
D gene: -; clone size: -; V gene: TRBV5-1; J gene: TRBJ1-1; CDR3 DNA: TGCGCCAGCAGCATCACAGGGATGGGCACTGAAGCTTTCTTT; CDR3 protein: CASSITGMGTEAFF
D gene: TRBD1; clone size: -; V gene: TRBV6-5; J gene: TRBJ2-7; CDR3 DNA: TGTGCCAGTAGGGACAGGGGTTCCTACGAGCAGTACTTC; CDR3 protein: CASRDRGSYEQYF
D gene: -; clone size: -; V gene: TRBV7-2; J gene: TRBJ2-1; CDR3 DNA: TGTGCCAGCAGCTTAGAGGGGGGGTCCTACAATGAGCAGTTCTTC; CDR3 protein: CASSLEGGSYNEQFF
D gene: -; clone size: -; V gene: TRBV15; J gene: TRBJ1-1; CDR3 DNA: TGTGCCACCGGGGGGGTTATGGGCACTGAAGCTTTCTTT; CDR3 protein: CATGGVMGTEAFF
D gene: -; clone size: once; V gene: TRBV5-1; J gene: TRBJ1-2; CDR3 DNA: TGCGCCAGCAGCTTGACAGCGGATTATGGCTACACCTTC; CDR3 protein: CASSLTADYGYTF
D gene: -; clone size: -; V gene: TRBV29-1; J gene: TRBJ1-2; CDR3 DNA: TGCAGCGTTGTCGGCAATACAGGGAGTTTTGGTGGCTACACCTTC; CDR3 protein: CSVVGNTGSFGGYTF
D gene: TRBD2; clone size: -; V gene: TRBV7-9; J gene: TRBJ2-1; CDR3 DNA: TGTGCCAGCAGCTTACCCTTTCGACTAGCGGGGGGGAAAAATGAGCAGTTCTTC; CDR3 protein: CASSLPFRLAGGKNEQFF
D gene: -; clone size: once; V gene: TRBV6-5; J gene: TRBJ2-7; CDR3 DNA: TGTGCCAGCAGTTACGGGTCTAGAGTCTACGAGCAGTACTTC; CDR3 protein: CASSYGSRVYEQYF
D gene: TRBD1; clone size: -; V gene: TRBV7-9; J gene: TRBJ2-2; CDR3 DNA: TGTGCCAGCAATGACCCGACAGGGGTTTATCACACCGGGGAGCTGTTTTTT; CDR3 protein: CASNDPTGVYHTGELFF
D gene: -; clone size: -; V gene: TRBV19; J gene: TRBJ2-1; CDR3 DNA: TGTGCCAGTGCTCAGGGCCTTAACAATGAGCAGTTCTTC; CDR3 protein: CASAQGLNNEQFF
D gene: -; clone size: -; V gene: TRBV29-1; J gene: TRBJ2-4; CDR3 DNA: TGCAGCGTCCGGGACATGGAGATCACGACCTCCAAAAACATTCAGTACTTC; CDR3 protein: CSVRDMEITTSKNIQYF
D gene: TRBD2; clone size: -; V gene: TRBV7-8; J gene: TRBJ2-7; CDR3 DNA: TGTGCCAGCAGCGTGAACAAAGCGGGAAGCGCCGAGCAGTACTTC; CDR3 protein: CASSVNKAGSAEQYF
D gene: -; clone size: once; V gene: TRBV24-1; J gene: TRBJ2-2; CDR3 DNA: TGTGCCACAGGGGATCCCGGGGAGCTGTTTTTT; CDR3 protein: CATGDPGELFF
D gene: TRBD1; clone size: -; V gene: TRBV27; J gene: TRBJ2-1; CDR3 DNA: TGTGCCAGCAGTTTTGGGGACAGTAACGAGCAGTTCTTC; CDR3 protein: CASSFGDSNEQFF
D gene: TRBD2; clone size: -; V gene: TRBV3-1/TRBV3-2; J gene: TRBJ2-5; CDR3 DNA: TGTGCCAGCAGCCGAGGTGGACTAGCGGGAGGGTTGGGCGAGACCCAGTACTTC; CDR3 protein: CASSRGGLAGGLGETQYF
D gene: -; clone size: -; V gene: TRBV6-2/TRBV6-3; J gene: TRBJ1-5; CDR3 DNA: TGTGCCAGCAGTTACTCGAACTATCAGCCCCAGCATTTT; CDR3 protein: CASSYSNYQPQHF
D gene: TRBD2; clone size: -; V gene: TRBV5-5; J gene: TRBJ2-3; CDR3 DNA: TGTGCCAGCAGCCTTTTGACGACTAGCTGGGATACGCAGTATTTT; CDR3 protein: CASSLLTTSWDTQYF
D gene: TRBD2; clone size: -; V gene: TRBV5-4; J gene: TRBJ2-3; CDR3 DNA: TGTGCCAGCAGCTCTTTTCTAGCGGGAGCTGATACGCAGTATTTT; CDR3 protein: CASSSFLAGADTQYF
D gene: TRBD1; clone size: -; V gene: TRBV5-6; J gene: TRBJ1-3; CDR3 DNA: TGTGCCAGCAGCCGGACAGGGGATGGTGGAAACACCATATATTTT; CDR3 protein: CASSRTGDGGNTIYF
D gene: TRBD1; clone size: -; V gene: TRBV28; J gene: TRBJ1-6; CDR3 DNA: TGTGCCGGAACAGGGGGCGCGGAATCGGCTTCACCCCTCCACTTT; CDR3 protein: CAGTGGAESASPLHF
D gene: TRBD2; clone size: -; V gene: TRBV2; J gene: TRBJ2-1; CDR3 DNA: TGTGCCAGCAGTGAATTAACGGGCGGGGGGGCCCATGAGCAGTTCTTC; CDR3 protein: CASSELTGGGAHEQFF
D gene: TRBD1; clone size: -; V gene: TRBV15; J gene: TRBJ1-3; CDR3 DNA: TGTGCCACCAGCTTCCGACAGGGGCAACCCTCTGGAAACACCATATATTTT; CDR3 protein: CATSFRQGQPSGNTIYF
D gene: -; clone size: -; V gene: TRBV21-1; J gene: TRBJ2-2; CDR3 DNA: TGTGCCAGCAGCAAAGGGGACAGTCTGAACACCGGGGAGCTGTTTTTT; CDR3 protein: CASSKGDSLNTGELFF